What follows is one T cell receptor beta chain and its context. These data are taken from a study of T cell responses to AZD1222 COVID-19 vaccine. The CDR3 spans 13 residues. Trimming stripped 1 base from V and 1 base from J, with 4 bases between. CDR1 SGHNT and CDR2 YENEEA come from the germline V gene. Sequencing was performed with immunoSEQ multiplex PCR; in TCRdb, only in-frame clones are kept and a portion is missing. The sample lists 92,000 or so clones, roughly 90% seen once, with approximately 5% in the top ten. Sequencing was performed on peripheral blood, taken 28 days after the second AZD1222 dose. The chain carries TRBV11-3 and TRBJ1-1; D uncertain. The source of this sequence is an adult who received the AZD1222 COVID-19 vaccine. CDR3: CASSLVANTEAFF. The CDR3 DNA sequence: TGTGCCAGCAGCTTAGTTGCGAACACTGAAGCTTTCTTT.